One T cell receptor (beta chain) is described in this entry. The antigen it recognizes is unknown. Within one base of it there is no much larger clone, and no base qualities were kept. The CDR3 spans 13 residues, from the cysteine through the phenylalanine. This entry keeps only the CDR3 DNA: 39 bases, framed from base 1. Deletion took 0 bases off V and 5 bases off J, with a span of 8 bases between the germline ends. The germline V gene yields SGHRS for CDR1 and YFSETQ for CDR2. Genomic DNA was used for TRB sequencing, which was performed with the immunoSEQ assay at survey resolution or with the hsTCRB kit. Turning to the authors' computational methods: The immunoSEQ software handled initial read processing, and the LymphoSeq R package was used for repertoire analyses. For each TRB dataset, clonality was calculated as 1 minus normalized Shannon entropy, and the Gini coefficient was computed as well. To infer phenotypes in unsorted samples, TRB sequences from sorted subsets of the recipient or donor were mapped onto the unsorted samples of the same recipient. Held by TCRdb, this immuneACCESS table contains in-frame sequences only and omits some clones. Under half of the omission traces to an unresolved V gene where checked; the cause of the rest is unknown. D and trimming were read from the DNA, whereas the V and J calls and clone size are those reported in that table. The sample table lists over 15,000 clones, 74% of them with a count of one. In total, the top ten clones hold roughly 27% of the sample.

The source of the sample is a study of T cells after posttransplantation cyclophosphamide (TCRdb year 2016). Background on the whole study: Using TRB sequencing, the study followed how the T cell repertoire reconstituted after myeloablative bone marrow transplantation in which posttransplantation cyclophosphamide served as GVHD prophylaxis. Samples from under 40 PTCy-treated patients and over 15 related bone marrow donors of those patients were subjected to antigen receptor sequencing. Blood from all 30 or so PTCy patients who had 1-year posttransplant specimens underwent TRB sequencing. In 3 patients, up to about 3 additional blood samples taken between 2 and 5.2 years after transplant also underwent TRB sequencing, as did pretransplant blood from 4 patients. Because TRA and TRB clonality were tightly correlated in 9 samples, subsequent TCR analyses were focused on TRB only. Public TRB sequences were searched against a database of over 3,600 sequences associated with responses to pathogens, tumor antigens, self-antigens and alloantigens. General conclusions and limits of the study: The TRB repertoires of T cells infiltrating skin or GI tract showed only limited overlap with the TRB repertoires of T cells in blood. Donor-recipient similarity was low at 1-2 months but rose over the first year, and later blood repertoires were often dominated by donor CD8+ memory clones. Across the roughly 40 patients, TRB clonality was highly associated with recipient CMV seropositivity and CMV reactivation, and diversity with PTCy was similar to that in the CNI/methotrexate controls.

The treatment or condition tag for this specimen amounts to: high-dose cyclophosphamide on days +3 and +4 as single-agent GVHD prophylaxis. For conditioning, the PTCy patients got busulfan and fludarabine, then a related or unrelated marrow graft, followed by cyclophosphamide on days +3 and +4. The PTCy-treated patients were enrolled in a prospective multi-institutional clinical trial. Mononuclear cells from peripheral blood and bone marrow were separated by Ficoll-Hypaque density centrifugation and then cryopreserved. The rearranged chain carries TRBV5-1 and TRBJ1-2; the D segment could be TRBD1, given 5 matching bases. The sequence derives from a male patient younger than 45 who received an allogeneic stem cell transplant from a related donor, was CMV-positive, and had acute GVHD only. Donor T cells from the graft may be present among the T cells after a transplant. The material sequenced was PBMCs, taken after an allogeneic stem cell transplant with post-transplant cyclophosphamide. The nucleotide sequence is TGCGCCAGCAGCTTGGCGGGGGGGTATGGCTACACCTTC. It encodes CASSLAGGYGYTF.